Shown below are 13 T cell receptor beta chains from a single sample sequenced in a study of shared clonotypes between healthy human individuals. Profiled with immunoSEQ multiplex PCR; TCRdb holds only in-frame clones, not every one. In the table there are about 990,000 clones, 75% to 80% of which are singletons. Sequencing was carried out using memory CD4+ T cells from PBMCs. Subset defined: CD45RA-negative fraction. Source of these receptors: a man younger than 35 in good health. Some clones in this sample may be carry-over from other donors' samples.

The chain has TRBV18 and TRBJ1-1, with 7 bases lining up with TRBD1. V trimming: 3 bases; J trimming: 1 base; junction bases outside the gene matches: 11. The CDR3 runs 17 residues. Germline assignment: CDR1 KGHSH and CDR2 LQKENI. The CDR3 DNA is TGTGCCAGCTCACCCAGACAGGGCGGCGTGGGGAACACTGAAGCTTTCTTT. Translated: CASSPRQGGVGNTEAFF.

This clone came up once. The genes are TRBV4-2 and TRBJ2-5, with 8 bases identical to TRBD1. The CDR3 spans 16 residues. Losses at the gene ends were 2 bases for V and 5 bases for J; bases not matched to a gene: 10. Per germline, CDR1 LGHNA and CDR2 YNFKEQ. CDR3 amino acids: CASSQIRGQGSETQYF. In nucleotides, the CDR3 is TGTGCCAGCAGCCAAATACGAGGACAGGGCTCCGAGACCCAGTACTTC.

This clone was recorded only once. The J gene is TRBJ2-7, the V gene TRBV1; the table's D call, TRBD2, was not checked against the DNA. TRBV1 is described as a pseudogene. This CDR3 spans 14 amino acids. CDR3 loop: CTSSRPRGSYEQYF. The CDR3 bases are TGCACCAGCAGCCGCCCGCGGGGTTCCTACGAGCAGTACTTC.

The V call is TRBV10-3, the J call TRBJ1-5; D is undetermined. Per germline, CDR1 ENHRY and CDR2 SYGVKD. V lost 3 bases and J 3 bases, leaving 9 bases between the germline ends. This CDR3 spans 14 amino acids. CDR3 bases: TGTGCCATCAGTGATAGGGCCCTCAATCAGCCCCAGCATTTT. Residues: CAISDRALNQPQHF.

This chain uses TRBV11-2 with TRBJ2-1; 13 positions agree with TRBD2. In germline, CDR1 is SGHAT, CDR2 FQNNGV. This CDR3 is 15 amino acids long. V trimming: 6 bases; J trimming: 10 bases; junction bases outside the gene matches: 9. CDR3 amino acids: CASSFIPGLAGEQFF. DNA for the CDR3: TGTGCCAGCAGTTTTATACCGGGACTAGCGGGAGAGCAGTTCTTC. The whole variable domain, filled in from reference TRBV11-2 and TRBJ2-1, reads EAGVAQSPRYKIIEKRQSVAFWCNPISGHATLYWYQQILGQGPKLLIQFQNNGVVDDSQLPKDRFSAERLKGVDSTLKIQPAKLEDSAVYLCASSFIPGLAGEQFFGPGTRLTVL.

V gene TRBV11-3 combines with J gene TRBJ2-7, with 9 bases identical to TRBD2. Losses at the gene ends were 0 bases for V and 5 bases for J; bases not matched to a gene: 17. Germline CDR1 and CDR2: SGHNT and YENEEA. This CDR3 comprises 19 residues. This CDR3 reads CASSLEYRVPSGRSHEQYF. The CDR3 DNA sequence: TGTGCCAGCAGCTTAGAATACAGGGTTCCCAGCGGGAGGTCCCACGAGCAGTACTTC.

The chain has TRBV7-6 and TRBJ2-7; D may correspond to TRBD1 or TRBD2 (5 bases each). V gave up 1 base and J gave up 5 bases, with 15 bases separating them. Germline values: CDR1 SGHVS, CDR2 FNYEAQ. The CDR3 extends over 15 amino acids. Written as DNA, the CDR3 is TGTGCCAGCAGCTTAGTCCCCCGGGGCTTCCACGAGCAGTACTTC. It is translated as CASSLVPRGFHEQYF. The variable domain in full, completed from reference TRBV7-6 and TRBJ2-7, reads GAGVSQSPRYKVTKRGQDVALRCDPISGHVSLYWYRQALGQGPEFLTYFNYEAQQDKSGLPNDRFSAERPEGSISTLTIQRTEQRDSAMYRCASSLVPRGFHEQYFGPGTRLTVT.

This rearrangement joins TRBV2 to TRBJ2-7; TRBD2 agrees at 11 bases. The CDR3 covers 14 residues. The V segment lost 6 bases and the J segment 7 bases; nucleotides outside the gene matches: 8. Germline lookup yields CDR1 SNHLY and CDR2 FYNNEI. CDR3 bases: TGTGCCAGCAGGGCCCAACTAGCGGGAGAGGAGCAGTACTTC. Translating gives CASRAQLAGEEQYF.

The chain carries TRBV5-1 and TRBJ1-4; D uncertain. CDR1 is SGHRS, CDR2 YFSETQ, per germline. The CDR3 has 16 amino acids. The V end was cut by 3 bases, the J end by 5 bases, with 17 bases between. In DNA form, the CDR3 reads TGCGCCAGCAGCTCGGCGGATCTTATGGGAAATGAAAAACTGTTTTTT. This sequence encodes CASSSADLMGNEKLFF.

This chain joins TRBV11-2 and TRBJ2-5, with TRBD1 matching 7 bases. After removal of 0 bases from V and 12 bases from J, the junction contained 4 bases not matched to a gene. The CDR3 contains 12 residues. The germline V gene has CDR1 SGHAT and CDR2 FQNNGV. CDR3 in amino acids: CASSLDSGTEYF. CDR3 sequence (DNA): TGTGCCAGCAGCTTAGATTCGGGGACAGAGTACTTC.

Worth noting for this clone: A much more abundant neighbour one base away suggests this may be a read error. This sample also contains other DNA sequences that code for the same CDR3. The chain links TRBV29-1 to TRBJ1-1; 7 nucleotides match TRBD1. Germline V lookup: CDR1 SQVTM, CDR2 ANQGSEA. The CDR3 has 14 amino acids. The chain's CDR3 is CSVVRGGAGTEAFF. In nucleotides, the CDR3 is TGCAGCGTTGTTAGAGGGGGCGCGGGGACTGAAGCCTTCTTT.

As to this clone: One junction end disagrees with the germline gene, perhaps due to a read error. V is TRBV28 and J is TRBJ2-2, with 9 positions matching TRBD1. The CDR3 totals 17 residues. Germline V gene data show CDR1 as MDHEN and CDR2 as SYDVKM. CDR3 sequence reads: CASSFPGQGITTGKLFF. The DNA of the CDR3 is TGTGCCAGCAGTTTCCCGGGACAGGGCATAACCACCGGGAAGCTGTTTTTT. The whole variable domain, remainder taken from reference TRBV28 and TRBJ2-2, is DVKVTQSSRYLVKRTGEKVFLECVQDMDHENMFWYRQDPGLGLRLIYFSYDVKMKEKGDIPEGYSVSREKKERFSLILESASTNQTSMYLCASSFPGQGITTGKLFFGEGSRLTVL.

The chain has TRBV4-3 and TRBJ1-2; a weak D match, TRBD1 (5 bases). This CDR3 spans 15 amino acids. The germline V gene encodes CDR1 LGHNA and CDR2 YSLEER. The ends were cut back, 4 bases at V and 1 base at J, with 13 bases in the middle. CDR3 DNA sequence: TGCGCCAGCAGCCTCGGGGGGAACCTTAACTATGGCTACACCTTC. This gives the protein CASSLGGNLNYGYTF.